This paragraph covers one T cell receptor beta chain sequence. As yet, its antigen is unknown. This entry belongs to a study of T cell responses to AZD1222 COVID-19 vaccine. Findings and caveats of the study: Seropositive AZD1222 recipients at baseline numbered only five to seven.

V lost 0 bases and J 6 bases, leaving 8 bases between the germline ends. CDR3 length: 14 residues. The germline V gene encodes CDR1 MGHRA and CDR2 YSYEKL. The table came from immunoSEQ multiplex PCR; TCRdb's copy has only in-frame clones and leaves some out. Seen here are 110,000 or so clones, approximately 91% observed once, and the top ten hold roughly 4.5%. The input for sequencing was peripheral blood, taken on day 0 of AZD1222 vaccination. This receptor was obtained from an adult in good health. V and J are TRBV4-1 and TRBJ1-4; no clear D gene. CDR3 sequence reads: CASSQDRQYEKLFF. The CDR3 DNA reads as TGCGCCAGCAGCCAAGATCGCCAATATGAAAAACTGTTTTTT.